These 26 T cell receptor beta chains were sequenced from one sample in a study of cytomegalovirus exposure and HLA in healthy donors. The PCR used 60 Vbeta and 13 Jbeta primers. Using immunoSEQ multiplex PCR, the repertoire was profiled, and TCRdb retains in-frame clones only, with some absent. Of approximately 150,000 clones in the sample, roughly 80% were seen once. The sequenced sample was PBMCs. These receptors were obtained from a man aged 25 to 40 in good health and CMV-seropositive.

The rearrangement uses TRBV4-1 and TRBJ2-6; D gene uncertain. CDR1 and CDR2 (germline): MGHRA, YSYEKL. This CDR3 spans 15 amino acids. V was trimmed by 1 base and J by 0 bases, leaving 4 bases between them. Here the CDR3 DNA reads TGCGCCAGCAGCCAAGTAGCCTCTGGGGCCAACGTCCTGACTTTC. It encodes CASSQVASGANVLTF.

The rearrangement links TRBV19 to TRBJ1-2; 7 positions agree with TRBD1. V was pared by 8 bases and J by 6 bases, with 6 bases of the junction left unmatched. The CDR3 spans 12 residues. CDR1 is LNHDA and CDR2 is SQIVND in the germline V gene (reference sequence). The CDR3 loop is CASETGSHGYTF. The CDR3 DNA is TGTGCCAGTGAGACAGGGAGCCATGGCTACACCTTC.

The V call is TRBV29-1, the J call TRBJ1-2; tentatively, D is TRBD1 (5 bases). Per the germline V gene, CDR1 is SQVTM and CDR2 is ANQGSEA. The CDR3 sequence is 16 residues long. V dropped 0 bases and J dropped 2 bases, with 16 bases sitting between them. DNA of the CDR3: TGCAGCGTTGAAGATCGAGGGGAGGTCGGAAACTATGGCTACACCTTC. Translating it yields CSVEDRGEVGNYGYTF.

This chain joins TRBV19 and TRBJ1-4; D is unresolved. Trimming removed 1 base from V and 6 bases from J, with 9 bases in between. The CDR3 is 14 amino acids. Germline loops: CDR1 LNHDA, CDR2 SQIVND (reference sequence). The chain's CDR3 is CASSIAAADEKLFF. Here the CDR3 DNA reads TGTGCCAGTAGTATAGCCGCCGCGGATGAAAAACTGTTTTTT.

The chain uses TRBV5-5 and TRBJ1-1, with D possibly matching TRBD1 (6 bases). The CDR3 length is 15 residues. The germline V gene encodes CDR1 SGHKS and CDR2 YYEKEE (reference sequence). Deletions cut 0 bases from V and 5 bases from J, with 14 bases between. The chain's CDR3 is CASSLEGGRGTEAFF. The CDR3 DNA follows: TGTGCCAGCAGCTTGGAGGGGGGGCGGGGAACTGAAGCTTTCTTT.

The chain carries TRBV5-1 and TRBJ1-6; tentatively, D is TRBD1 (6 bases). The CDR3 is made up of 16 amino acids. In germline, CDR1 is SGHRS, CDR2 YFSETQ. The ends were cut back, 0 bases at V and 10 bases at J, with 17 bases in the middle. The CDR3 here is CASSLGAAGETSPLHF. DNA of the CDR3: TGCGCCAGCAGCTTGGGAGCGGCAGGGGAAACGTCACCCCTCCACTTT.

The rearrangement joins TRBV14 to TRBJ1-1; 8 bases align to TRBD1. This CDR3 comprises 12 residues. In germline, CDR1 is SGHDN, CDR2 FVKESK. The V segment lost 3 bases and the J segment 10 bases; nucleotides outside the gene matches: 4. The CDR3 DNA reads TGTGCCAGCAGCCACGGACAGGGAGGAGCTTTCTTT. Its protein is CASSHGQGGAFF.

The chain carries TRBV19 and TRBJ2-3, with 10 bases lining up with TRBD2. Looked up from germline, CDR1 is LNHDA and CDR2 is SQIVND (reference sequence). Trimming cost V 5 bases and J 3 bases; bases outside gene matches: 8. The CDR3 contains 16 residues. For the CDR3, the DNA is TGTGCCAGTAGTTCGAATAGCGGGGGGACGACAGATACGCAGTATTTT. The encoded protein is CASSSNSGGTTDTQYF.

This chain's CDR3 is CASSLETGGLETQYF. The CDR3 coding sequence is TGTGCCAGCTCCCTCGAAACAGGGGGCCTCGAGACCCAGTACTTC. The chain employs TRBV18 and TRBJ2-5, with TRBD1 matching over 9 bases. Per the germline V gene, CDR1 is KGHSH and CDR2 is LQKENI. With V trimmed by 6 bases and J by 5 bases, 10 bases remained unmatched. This CDR3 has 15 residues.

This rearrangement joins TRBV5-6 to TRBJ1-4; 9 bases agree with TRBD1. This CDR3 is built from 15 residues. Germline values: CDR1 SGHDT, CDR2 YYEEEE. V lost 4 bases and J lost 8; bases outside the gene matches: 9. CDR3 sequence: CASSGGGTGWEKLFF. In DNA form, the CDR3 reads TGTGCCAGCAGCGGTGGAGGGACAGGGTGGGAAAAACTGTTTTTT.

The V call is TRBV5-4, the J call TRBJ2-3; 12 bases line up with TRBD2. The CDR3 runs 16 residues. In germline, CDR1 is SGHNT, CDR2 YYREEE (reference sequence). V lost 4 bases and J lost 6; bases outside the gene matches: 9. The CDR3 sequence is CASSTSSGGAWDTQYF. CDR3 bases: TGTGCCAGCAGCACTTCTAGCGGGGGGGCCTGGGATACGCAGTATTTT.

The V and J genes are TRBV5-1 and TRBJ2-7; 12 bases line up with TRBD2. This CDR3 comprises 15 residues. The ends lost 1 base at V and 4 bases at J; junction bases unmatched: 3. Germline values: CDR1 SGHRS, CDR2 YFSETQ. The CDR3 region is CASSLRLAGVYEQYF. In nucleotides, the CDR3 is TGCGCCAGCAGCTTGAGACTAGCGGGGGTATACGAGCAGTACTTC.

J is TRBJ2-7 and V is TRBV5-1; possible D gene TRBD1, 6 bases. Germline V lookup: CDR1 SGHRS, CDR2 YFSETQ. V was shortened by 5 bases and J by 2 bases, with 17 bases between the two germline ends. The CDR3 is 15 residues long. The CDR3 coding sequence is TGCGCCAGCAGGCCAGGGGCCCCATTAGCCTACGAGCAGTACTTC. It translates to CASRPGAPLAYEQYF.

CDR3 sequence (DNA): TGTGCCAGCAGTTCACTTAATCCAAACGATGAGCAGTTCTTC. Its translation: CASSSLNPNDEQFF. V gene TRBV27 combines with J gene TRBJ2-1; no firm D call. Trimming removed 4 bases at V and 8 bases at J, with 15 bases between. CDR1 is MNHEY and CDR2 is SMNVEV in the germline V gene (reference sequence). The CDR3 covers 14 residues.

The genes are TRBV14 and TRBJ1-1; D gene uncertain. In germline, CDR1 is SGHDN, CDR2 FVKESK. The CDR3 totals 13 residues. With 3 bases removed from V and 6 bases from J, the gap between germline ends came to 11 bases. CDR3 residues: CASSHGRVAEAFF. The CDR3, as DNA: TGTGCCAGCAGCCATGGGCGGGTTGCTGAAGCTTTCTTT.

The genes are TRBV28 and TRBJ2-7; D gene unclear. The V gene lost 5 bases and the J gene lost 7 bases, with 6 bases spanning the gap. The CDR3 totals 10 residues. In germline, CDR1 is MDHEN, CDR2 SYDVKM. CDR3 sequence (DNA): TGTGCCAGCAGTAGTCAGGAGCAGTACTTC. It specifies CASSSQEQYF.

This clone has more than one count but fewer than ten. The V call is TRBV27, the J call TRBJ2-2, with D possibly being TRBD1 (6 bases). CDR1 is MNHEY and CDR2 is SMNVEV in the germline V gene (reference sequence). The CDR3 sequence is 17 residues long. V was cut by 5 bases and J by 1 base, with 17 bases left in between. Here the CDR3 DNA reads TGTGCCAGCAGTCCCCGGCCTCCGGGACAGAACACCGGGGAGCTGTTTTTT. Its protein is CASSPRPPGQNTGELFF.

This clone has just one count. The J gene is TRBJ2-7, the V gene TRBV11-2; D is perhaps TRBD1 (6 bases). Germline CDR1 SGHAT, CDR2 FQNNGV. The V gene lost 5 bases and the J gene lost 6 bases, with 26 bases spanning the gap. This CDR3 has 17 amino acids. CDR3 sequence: CASSPGELRQIISEQYF. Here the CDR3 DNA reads TGTGCCAGCAGCCCAGGGGAACTCCGGCAGATAATTTCCGAGCAGTACTTC.

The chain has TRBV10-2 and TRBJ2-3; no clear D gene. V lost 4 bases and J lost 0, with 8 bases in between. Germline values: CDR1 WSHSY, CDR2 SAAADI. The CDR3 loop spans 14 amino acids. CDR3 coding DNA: TGCGCCAGCAGTGGGCCATTTAGCACAGATACGCAGTATTTT. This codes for CASSGPFSTDTQYF.

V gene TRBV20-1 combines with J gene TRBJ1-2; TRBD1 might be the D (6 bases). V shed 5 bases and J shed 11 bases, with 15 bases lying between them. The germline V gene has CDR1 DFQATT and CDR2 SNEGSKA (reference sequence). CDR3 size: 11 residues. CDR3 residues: CSAPTGRFYTF. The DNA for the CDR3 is TGCAGTGCTCCGACAGGTCGGTTTTACACCTTC.

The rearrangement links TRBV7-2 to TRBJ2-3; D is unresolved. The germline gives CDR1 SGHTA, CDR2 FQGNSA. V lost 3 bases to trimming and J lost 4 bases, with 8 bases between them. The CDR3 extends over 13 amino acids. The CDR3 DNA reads TGTGCCAGCAGCTTTCACAACCCAGATACGCAGTATTTT. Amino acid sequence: CASSFHNPDTQYF.

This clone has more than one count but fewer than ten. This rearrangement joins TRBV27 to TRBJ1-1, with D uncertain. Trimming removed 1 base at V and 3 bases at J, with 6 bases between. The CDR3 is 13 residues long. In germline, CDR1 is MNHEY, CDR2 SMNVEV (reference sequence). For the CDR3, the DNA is TGTGCCAGCAGTTTATATCGGGACACTGAAGCTTTCTTT. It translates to CASSLYRDTEAFF.

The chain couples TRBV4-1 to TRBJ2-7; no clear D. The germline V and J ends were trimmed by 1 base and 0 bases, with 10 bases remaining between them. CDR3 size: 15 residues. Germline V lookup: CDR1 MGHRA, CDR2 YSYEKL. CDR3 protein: CASSQGFPSSYEQYF. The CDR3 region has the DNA TGCGCCAGCAGCCAAGGGTTTCCCAGCTCCTACGAGCAGTACTTC.

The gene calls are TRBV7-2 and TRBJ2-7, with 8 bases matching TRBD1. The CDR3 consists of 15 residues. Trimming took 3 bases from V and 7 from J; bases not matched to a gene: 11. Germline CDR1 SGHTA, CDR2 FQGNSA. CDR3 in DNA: TGTGCCAGCAGCTTGTCCGGGACAGGTCGGGAAGAGCAGTACTTC. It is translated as CASSLSGTGREEQYF.

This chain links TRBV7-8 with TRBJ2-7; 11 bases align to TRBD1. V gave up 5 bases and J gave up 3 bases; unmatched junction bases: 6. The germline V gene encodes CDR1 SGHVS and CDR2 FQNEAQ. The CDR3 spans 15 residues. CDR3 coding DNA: TGTGCCAGCAGCAGACGGACAGGGGGCTTCTACGAGCAGTACTTC. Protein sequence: CASSRRTGGFYEQYF. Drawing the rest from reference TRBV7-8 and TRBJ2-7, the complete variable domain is GAGVSQSPRYKVAKRGQDVALRCDPISGHVSLFWYQQALGQGPEFLTYFQNEAQLDKSGLPSDRFFAERPEGSVSTLKIQRTQQEDSAVYLCASSRRTGGFYEQYFGPGTRLTVT.

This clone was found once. The CDR3 sequence is CASSKAGESGTGVHEQYF. The DNA of the CDR3 is TGTGCCAGCAGCAAAGCTGGGGAGTCGGGGACAGGGGTTCACGAGCAGTACTTC. The chain is built from TRBV21-1 and TRBJ2-7; the table's TRBD1 call for D was not verified on the DNA. TRBV21-1 is noted as a pseudogene. The CDR3 sequence is 18 residues long.